This TCR beta chain stems from a study of T cells after yellow fever vaccination. Study-level points and caveats: The secondary T-cell response peaked on day 5, not day 15, but was weaker. Clones from primary vaccination mostly reappeared after the booster (around 96% CD4, 88% CD8).

This clonotype was counted at least ten times. No antigen is known for it. TCR cDNA was made by 5'RACE template switching, adding a universal primer site and UMIs. Each CDR3 protein is one row after TCRdb ran MiXCR on the 5' RACE reads. Among some 110,000 distinct CDR3 sequences listed, roughly 7.2% were seen once. The CDR3 consists of 16 residues. Germline assignment: CDR1 LNHDA and CDR2 SQIVND (reference sequence). With 7 bases removed from V and 0 bases from J, the gap between germline ends came to 16 bases. The TCR was taken from a man younger than 35 who received the YFV17D yellow fever vaccine. The chain has TRBV19 and TRBJ2-1; D gene uncertain. The source material was CD4+ T cells sorted from PBMCs, sampled 45 days after the first yellow fever vaccination. The CDR3 protein is CASNNNLGGSYNEQFF. CDR3 nucleotides: TGTGCCAGTAATAATAATCTCGGCGGCTCCTACAATGAGCAGTTCTTC.